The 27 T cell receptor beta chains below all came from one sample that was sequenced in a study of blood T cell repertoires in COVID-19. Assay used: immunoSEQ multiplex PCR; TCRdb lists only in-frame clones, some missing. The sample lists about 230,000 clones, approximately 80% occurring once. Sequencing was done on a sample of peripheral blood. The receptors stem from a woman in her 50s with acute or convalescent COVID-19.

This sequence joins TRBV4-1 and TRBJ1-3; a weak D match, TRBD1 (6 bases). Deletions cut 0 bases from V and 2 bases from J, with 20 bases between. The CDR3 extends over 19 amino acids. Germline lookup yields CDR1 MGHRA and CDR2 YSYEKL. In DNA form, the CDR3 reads TGCGCCAGCAGCCAAGAAAGGGGTTCTAGACCAGGGGCTGGAAACACCATATATTTT. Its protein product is CASSQERGSRPGAGNTIYF.

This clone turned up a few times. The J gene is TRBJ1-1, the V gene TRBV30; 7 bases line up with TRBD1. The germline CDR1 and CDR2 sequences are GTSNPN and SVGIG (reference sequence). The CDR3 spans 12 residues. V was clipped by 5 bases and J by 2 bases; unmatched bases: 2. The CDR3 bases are TGTGCCTGGGGGACAGCAAACACTGAAGCTTTCTTT. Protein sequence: CAWGTANTEAFF.

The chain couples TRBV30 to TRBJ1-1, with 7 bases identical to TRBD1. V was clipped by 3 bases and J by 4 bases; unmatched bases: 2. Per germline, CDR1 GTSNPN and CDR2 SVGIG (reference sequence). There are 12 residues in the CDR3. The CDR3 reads CAWSAGGTEAFF. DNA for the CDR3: TGTGCCTGGAGCGCAGGGGGCACTGAAGCTTTCTTT. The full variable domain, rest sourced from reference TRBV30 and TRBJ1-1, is SQTIHQWPATLVQPVGSPLSLECTVEGTSNPNLYWYRQAAGRGLQLLFYSVGIGQISSEVPQNLSASRPQDRQFILSSKKLLLSDSGFYLCAWSAGGTEAFFGQGTRLTVV.

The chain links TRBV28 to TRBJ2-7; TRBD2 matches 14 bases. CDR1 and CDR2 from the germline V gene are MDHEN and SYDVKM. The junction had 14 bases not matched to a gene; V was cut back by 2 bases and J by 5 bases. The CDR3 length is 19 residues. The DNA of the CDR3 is TGTGCCAGCAGTTTAGAAGCGACTAGCGGGAGGGCCTGGGTGGACGAGCAGTACTTC. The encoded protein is CASSLEATSGRAWVDEQYF.

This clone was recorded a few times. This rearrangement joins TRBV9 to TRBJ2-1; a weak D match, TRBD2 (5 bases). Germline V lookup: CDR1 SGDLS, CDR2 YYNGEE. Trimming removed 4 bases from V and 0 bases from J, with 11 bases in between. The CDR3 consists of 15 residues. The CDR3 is CASSPQDSSYNEQFF. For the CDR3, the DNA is TGTGCCAGCAGCCCCCAGGACTCCTCCTACAATGAGCAGTTCTTC.

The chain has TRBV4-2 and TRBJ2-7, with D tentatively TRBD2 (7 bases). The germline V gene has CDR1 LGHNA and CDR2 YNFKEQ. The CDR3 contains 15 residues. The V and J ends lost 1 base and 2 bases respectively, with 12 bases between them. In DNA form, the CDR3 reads TGTGCCAGCAGCCAAGGGGCGGGGGACACCTACGAGCAGTACTTC. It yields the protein CASSQGAGDTYEQYF.

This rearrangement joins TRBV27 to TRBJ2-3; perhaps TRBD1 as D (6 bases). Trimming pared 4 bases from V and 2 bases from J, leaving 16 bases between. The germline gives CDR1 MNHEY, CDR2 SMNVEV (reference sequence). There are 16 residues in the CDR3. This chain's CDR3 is CASSYTGLGYTDTQYF. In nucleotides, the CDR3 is TGTGCCAGCAGTTATACAGGGCTAGGGTACACAGATACGCAGTATTTT.

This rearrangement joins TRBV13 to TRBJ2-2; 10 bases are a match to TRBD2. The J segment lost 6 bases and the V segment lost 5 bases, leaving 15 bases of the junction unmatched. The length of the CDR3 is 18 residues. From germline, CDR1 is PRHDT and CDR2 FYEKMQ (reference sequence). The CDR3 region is CASSRILQRGGPSGELFF. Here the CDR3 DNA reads TGTGCCAGCAGCAGGATCCTACAGCGGGGGGGCCCGTCCGGGGAGCTGTTTTTT.

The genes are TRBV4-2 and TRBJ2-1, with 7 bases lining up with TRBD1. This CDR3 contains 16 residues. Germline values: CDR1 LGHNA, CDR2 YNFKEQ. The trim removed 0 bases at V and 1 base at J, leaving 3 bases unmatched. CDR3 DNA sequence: TGTGCCAGCAGCCAAGACAGGGGGTTTTCCTACAATGAGCAGTTCTTC. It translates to CASSQDRGFSYNEQFF.

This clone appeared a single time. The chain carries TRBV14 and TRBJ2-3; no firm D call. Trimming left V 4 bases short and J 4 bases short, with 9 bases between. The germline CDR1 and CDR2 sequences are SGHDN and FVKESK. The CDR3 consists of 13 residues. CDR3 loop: CASSLTRADTQYF. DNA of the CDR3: TGTGCCAGCAGCCTTACCCGGGCAGATACGCAGTATTTT.

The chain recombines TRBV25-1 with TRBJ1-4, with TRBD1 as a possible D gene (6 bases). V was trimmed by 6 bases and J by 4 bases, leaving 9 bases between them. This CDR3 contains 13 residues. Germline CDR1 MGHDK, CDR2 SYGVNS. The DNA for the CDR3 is TGTGCCAGCAGACAGGGCCGTAATGAAAAACTGTTTTTT. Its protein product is CASRQGRNEKLFF.

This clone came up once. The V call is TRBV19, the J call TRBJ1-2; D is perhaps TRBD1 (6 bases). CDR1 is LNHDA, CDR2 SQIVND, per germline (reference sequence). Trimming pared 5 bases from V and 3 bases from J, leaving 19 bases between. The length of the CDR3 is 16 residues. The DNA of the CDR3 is TGTGCCAGTAGTGCCCTCCGAGGGCAGGGGTACTATGGCTACACCTTC. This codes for CASSALRGQGYYGYTF.

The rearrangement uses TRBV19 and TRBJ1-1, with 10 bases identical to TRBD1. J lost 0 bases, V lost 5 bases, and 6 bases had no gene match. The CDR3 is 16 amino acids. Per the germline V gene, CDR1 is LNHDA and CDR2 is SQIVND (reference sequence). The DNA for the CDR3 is TGTGCCAGTAGTTTTAGGGACAGGGGCCTGAACACTGAAGCTTTCTTT. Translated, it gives CASSFRDRGLNTEAFF.

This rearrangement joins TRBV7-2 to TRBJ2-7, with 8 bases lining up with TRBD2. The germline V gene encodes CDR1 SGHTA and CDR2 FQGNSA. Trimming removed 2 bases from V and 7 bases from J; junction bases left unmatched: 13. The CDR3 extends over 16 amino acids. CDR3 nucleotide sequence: TGTGCCAGCAGCTTACAGGGACTGGGTAGCGGGGTTGAGCAGTACTTC. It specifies CASSLQGLGSGVEQYF.

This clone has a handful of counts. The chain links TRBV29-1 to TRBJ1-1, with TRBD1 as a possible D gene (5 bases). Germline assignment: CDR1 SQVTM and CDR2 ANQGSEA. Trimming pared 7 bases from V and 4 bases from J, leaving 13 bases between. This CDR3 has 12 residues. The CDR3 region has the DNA TGCAGCGCTCCCGACCAGGGCACTGAAGCTTTCTTT. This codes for CSAPDQGTEAFF.

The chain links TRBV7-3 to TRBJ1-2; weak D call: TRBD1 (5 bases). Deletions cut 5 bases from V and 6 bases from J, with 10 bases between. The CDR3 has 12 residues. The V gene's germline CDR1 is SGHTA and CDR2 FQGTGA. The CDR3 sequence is CASSAQGDGYTF. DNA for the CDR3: TGTGCCAGCAGCGCCCAAGGGGATGGCTACACCTTC.

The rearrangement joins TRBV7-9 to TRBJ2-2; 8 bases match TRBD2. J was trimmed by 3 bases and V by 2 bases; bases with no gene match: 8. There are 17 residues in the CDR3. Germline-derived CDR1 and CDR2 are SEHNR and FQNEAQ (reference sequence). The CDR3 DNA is TGTGCCAGCAGCTTATTACGTAGCGGGACCTACACCGGGGAGCTGTTTTTT. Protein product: CASSLLRSGTYTGELFF.

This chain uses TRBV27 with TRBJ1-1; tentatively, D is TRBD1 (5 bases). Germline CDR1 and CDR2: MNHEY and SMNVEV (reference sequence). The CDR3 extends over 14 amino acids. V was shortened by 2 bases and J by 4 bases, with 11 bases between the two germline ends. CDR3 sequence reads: CASSLLRGGTEAFF. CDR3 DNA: TGTGCCAGCAGTTTACTCCGGGGGGGCACTGAAGCTTTCTTT.

The CDR3 region has the DNA TGTGCCAGCAGACCCGACAGGGGATACACCATATATTTT. Translated: CASRPDRGYTIYF. This chain joins TRBV27 and TRBJ1-3; 8 positions match TRBD1. The CDR3 runs 13 residues. The germline gives CDR1 MNHEY, CDR2 SMNVEV (reference sequence). V dropped 6 bases and J dropped 8; count of bases not matched to a gene: 6.

In DNA form, the CDR3 reads TGTGCCAGCAGCGAGGGACAGGACTATGGCTACACCTTC. Translating gives CASSEGQDYGYTF. J is TRBJ1-2 and V is TRBV5-5, with 8 bases that match TRBD1. The V segment lost 4 bases and the J segment 3 bases; nucleotides outside the gene matches: 2. The CDR3 extends over 13 amino acids. The germline V gene has CDR1 SGHKS and CDR2 YYEKEE (reference sequence).

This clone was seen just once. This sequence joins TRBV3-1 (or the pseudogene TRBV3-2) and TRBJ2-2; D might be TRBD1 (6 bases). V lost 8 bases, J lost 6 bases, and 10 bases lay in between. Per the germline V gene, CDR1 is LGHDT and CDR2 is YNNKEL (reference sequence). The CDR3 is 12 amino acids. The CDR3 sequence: CASYNRAGELFF. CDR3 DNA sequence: TGTGCCAGCTACAACAGGGCCGGGGAGCTGTTTTTT.

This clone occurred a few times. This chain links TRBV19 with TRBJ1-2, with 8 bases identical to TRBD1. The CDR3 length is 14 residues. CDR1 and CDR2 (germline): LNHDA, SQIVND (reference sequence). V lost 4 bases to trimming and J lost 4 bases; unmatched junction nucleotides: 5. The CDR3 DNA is TGTGCCAGTAGTAGCGACAGGGGCACCTATGGCTACACCTTC. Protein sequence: CASSSDRGTYGYTF.

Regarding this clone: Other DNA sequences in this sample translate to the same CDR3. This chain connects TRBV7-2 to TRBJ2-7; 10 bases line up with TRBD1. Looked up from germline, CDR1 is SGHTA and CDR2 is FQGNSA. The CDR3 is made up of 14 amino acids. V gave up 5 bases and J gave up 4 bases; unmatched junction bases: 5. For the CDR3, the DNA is TGTGCCAGCAGCCTTGGGACAGGGGCGTACGAGCAGTACTTC. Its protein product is CASSLGTGAYEQYF. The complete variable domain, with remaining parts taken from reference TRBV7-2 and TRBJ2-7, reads GAGVSQSPSNKVTEKGKDVELRCDPISGHTALYWYRQSLGQGLEFLIYFQGNSAPDKSGLPSDRFSAERTGGSVSTLTIQRTQQEDSAVYLCASSLGTGAYEQYFGPGTRLTVT.

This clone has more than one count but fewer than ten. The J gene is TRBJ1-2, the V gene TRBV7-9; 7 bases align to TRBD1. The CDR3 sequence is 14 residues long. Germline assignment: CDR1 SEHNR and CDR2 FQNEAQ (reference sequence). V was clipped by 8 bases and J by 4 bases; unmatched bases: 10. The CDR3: CASGKDRAAYGYTF. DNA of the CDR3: TGTGCCAGCGGTAAAGACAGGGCTGCCTATGGCTACACCTTC.

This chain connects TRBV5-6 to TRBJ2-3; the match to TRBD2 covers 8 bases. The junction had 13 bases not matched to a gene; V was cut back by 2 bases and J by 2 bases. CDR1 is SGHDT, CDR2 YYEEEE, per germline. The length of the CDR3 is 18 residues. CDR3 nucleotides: TGTGCCAGCAGCTTTCGGCGTGGGCTAGCGGGCCTCACAGATACGCAGTATTTT. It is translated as CASSFRRGLAGLTDTQYF.

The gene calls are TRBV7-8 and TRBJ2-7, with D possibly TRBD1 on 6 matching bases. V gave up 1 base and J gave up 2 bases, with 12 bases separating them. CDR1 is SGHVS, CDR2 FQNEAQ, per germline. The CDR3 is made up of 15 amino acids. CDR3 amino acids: CASSLVTGMPYEQYF. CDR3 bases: TGTGCCAGCAGCTTAGTTACAGGGATGCCCTACGAGCAGTACTTC.

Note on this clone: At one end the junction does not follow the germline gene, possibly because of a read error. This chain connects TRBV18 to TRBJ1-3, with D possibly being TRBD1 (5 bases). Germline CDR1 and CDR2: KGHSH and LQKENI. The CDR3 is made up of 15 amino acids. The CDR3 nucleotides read TGTGCCAGCTCCCCTAAAGCGGGACCTGGAAGCACCATATATTTT. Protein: CASSPKAGPGSTIYF.